This TCR beta chain was recovered during a study of graft-versus-host responses after intestinal transplantation (dated by TCRdb to the early 2020s). Regarding the research as a whole: Recipients received multivisceral, liver-intestinal, or isolated intestinal transplants. Every recipient was given anti-thymocyte globulin induction, then maintenance tacrolimus and steroids for around three years. Bulk TCR-beta CDR3 sequencing was used to track graft-versus-host and host-versus-graft alloreactive T cell clones in the graft, circulation and bone marrow after intestinal transplantation. To identify alloreactive clones, pre-transplant mixed lymphocyte reaction products were sequenced and compared with unstimulated pre-transplant donor and recipient T cells. The cohort enrolled approximately 24 intestinal transplant recipients including one retransplant, and 3 patients lacking pretransplant specimens were excluded. A peak of at least 4% donor T cells among recipient peripheral blood mononuclear cells was the definition used for donor T cell macrochimerism. Instead of going to the commercial service, samples from a few later patients were sequenced in-house on an Illumina MiSeq and processed with MiXCR.

The CDR3 has 12 amino acids, counting the end cysteine and phenylalanine. The read is trimmed to its CDR3 DNA, 36 bases read in frame from base 1. V was cut back by 9 bases and J by 1 base, leaving a gap of 9 bases between them. The CDR1 and CDR2 encoded by the germline V gene are MNHNS and SASEGT. Library generation was performed with the immunoSEQ multiplex PCR assay. For most patients, genomic DNA was isolated using the Qiagen DNeasy Blood and Tissue Kit and was shipped frozen to Adaptive Biotechnologies for TCR sequencing. For most patients, genomic DNA was subjected to high-throughput TCR-beta CDR3 sequencing by Adaptive Biotechnologies. Per the authors' processing: TCR sequencing data for 15 to 20 patients were retrieved from Adaptive's ImmunoSEQ software; three other patients were processed with MiXCR and VDJtools. CD4 versus CD8 sorting errors were corrected by removing sequences found in both subsets at a frequency ratio below 5:1. Because the origin of CDR3 nucleotide sequences shared between donor and recipient could not be assigned, those sequences were removed. Alloreactive clones required at least 2-fold expansion over unstimulated cells and minimum CFSE-low frequency of 0.002% (template counts) or 0.001% (read counts). Clones were considered mappable if detected in sequenced pre-transplant spleen, lymph node, or MLR CFSE-low populations of the donor or recipient. Cumulative frequency of alloreactive clones was calculated as a percentage of all sequences weighted by copy number. TCRdb retrieved this table from immuneACCESS and kept in-frame rearrangements only. Not all clones are present; in checked studies, unresolved V genes account for under half, and no reason is known for the remainder. V and J calls and clone size come straight from that table; D and trimming were deduced from the DNA. This sample holds some 140,000 clones; more than 80% were observed only once. Over 0.15% of the sample is in the top ten clones.

Read against the paper, the sample's time point label means: cells obtained before transplantation from donor or recipient. CD3+CD4+ and CD3+CD8+ populations were FACS-sorted from unstimulated pre-transplant donor and recipient cells taken from spleen or lymph nodes. On this clone: Its antigen target is currently unknown. Nothing much larger sits one base from this clone, and base qualities are not available.

Overall results and qualifications from the work: GvH clones were detected in recipient bone marrow, and some of these GvH clones were observed earlier in ileal mucosa or blood, consistent with an intestinal mucosal origin. Conclusions were limited by the relatively low number and heterogeneity of intestinal transplant patients. In patients with donor T cell macrochimerism, the allografts had high GvH to HvG T cell clonal ratios. Early after transplant, declines in HvG clones were associated with peak levels of circulating GvH clones.

The specimen comprised unstimulated CD4+ T cells sorted from spleen or lymph node cells, sampled before intestinal transplant. The clonotype was recovered from a human donor who received an intestinal transplant. The rearranged chain carries TRBV6-1 and TRBJ1-2, with the D gene call left open. The bases read TGTGCCAGTAAGAATGATAACTATGGCTACACCTTC. Its coded protein is CASKNDNYGYTF.